These 4 T cell receptor beta chains were sequenced from one sample in a study of shared T cell receptors in the human thymus. TCRdb's copy holds only in-frame clones and misses some; the assay was immunoSEQ multiplex PCR. The sample records hundreds of thousands of clones, over 75% being singletons. This sample was shared with a second study, whose subject was human thymus T cells.

The specimen sequenced was thymocytes. These receptors were obtained from a boy less than two years old with a congenital heart defect.

In this sample, this clone turned up a few times. This CDR3 is also generated by other DNA sequences in the sample. The chain recombines TRBV9 with TRBJ1-1; no definite D call. With 0 bases removed from V and 0 bases from J, the gap between germline ends came to 3 bases. The V gene's germline CDR1 is SGDLS and CDR2 YYNGEE. The CDR3 loop spans 13 amino acids. The CDR3 loop reads CASSVAVNTEAFF. CDR3 DNA: TGTGCCAGCAGCGTAGCGGTGAACACTGAAGCTTTCTTT.

The V call is TRBV5-1, the J call TRBJ2-3; 7 nucleotides line up with TRBD1. Trimming removed 4 bases from V and 3 bases from J; junction bases left unmatched: 8. CDR3 size: 15 residues. The germline V gene has CDR1 SGHRS and CDR2 YFSETQ. The CDR3 sequence is CASSGPGQKTDTQYF. The DNA for the CDR3 is TGCGCCAGCAGCGGACCGGGACAGAAGACAGATACGCAGTATTTT.

The chain uses TRBV12-5 and TRBJ2-3; D call uncertain. The germline V and J ends were trimmed by 6 bases and 2 bases, with 9 bases remaining between them. CDR1 is LGHNT and CDR2 is FRNRAP in the germline V gene. There are 13 residues in the CDR3. CDR3 nucleotide sequence: TGTGCTAGTGGACCCGCGAACACAGATACGCAGTATTTT. Protein product: CASGPANTDTQYF.

V and J are TRBV6-5 and TRBJ2-1; 11 bases fit TRBD2. V trimming: 2 bases; J trimming: 7 bases; junction bases outside the gene matches: 4. Germline V gives CDR1 MNHEY, CDR2 SVGAGI. CDR3 length equals 15 residues. In nucleotides, the CDR3 is TGTGCCAGCAGTTACGTAGCGGGAGGGCTAAATGAGCAGTTCTTC. It specifies CASSYVAGGLNEQFF.